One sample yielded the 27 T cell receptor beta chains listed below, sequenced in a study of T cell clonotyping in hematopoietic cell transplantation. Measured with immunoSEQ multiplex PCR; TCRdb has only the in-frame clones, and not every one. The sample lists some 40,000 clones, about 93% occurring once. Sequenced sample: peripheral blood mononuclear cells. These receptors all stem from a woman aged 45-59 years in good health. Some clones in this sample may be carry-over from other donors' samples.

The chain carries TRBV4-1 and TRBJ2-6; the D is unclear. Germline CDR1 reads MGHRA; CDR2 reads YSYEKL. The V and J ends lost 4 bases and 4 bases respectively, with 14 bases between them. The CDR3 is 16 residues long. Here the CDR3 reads CASSRDRLAGANVLTF. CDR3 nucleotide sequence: TGCGCCAGCAGCCGAGATAGGCTCGCCGGGGCCAACGTCCTGACTTTC.

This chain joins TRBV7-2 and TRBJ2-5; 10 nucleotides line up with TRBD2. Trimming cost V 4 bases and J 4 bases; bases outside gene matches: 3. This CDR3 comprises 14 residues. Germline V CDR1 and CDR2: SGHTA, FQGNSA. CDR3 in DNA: TGTGCCAGCAGCTCGCCTAGCGGGGGAGAGACCCAGTACTTC. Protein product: CASSSPSGGETQYF.

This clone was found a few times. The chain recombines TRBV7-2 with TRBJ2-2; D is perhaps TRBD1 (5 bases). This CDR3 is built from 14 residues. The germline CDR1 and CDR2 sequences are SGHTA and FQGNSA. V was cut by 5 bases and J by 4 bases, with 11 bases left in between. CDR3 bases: TGTGCCAGCAGCCCTGACAGAACCACCGGGGAGCTGTTTTTT. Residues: CASSPDRTTGELFF.

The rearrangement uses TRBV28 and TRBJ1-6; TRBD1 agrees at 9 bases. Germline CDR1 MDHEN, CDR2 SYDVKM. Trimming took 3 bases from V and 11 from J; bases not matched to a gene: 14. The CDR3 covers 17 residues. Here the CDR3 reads CASSLGLWDRESPPLHF. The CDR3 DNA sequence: TGTGCCAGCAGTTTGGGTTTGTGGGACAGGGAGTCTCCACCCCTCCACTTT.

The CDR3 sequence: CAWSGAAYGGYTF. Here the CDR3 DNA reads TGTGCCTGGAGTGGGGCAGCTTATGGAGGCTACACCTTC. The chain joins TRBV30 to TRBJ1-2; no clear D gene. Germline V CDR1 and CDR2: GTSNPN, SVGIG (reference sequence). The V gene lost 1 base and the J gene lost 8 bases, with 14 bases spanning the gap. There are 13 residues in the CDR3.

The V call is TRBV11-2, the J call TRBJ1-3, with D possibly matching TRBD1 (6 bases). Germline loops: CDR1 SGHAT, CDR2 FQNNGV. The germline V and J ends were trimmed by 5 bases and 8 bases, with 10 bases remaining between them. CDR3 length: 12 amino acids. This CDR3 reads CASSANRDTIYF. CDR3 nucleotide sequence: TGTGCCAGCAGCGCCAACAGGGACACCATATATTTT.

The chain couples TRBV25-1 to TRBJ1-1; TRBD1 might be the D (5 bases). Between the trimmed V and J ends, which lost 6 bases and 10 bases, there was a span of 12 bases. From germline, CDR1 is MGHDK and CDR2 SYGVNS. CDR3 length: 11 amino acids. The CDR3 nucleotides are TGTGCCAGCAGGACGGCCGGGGGAGCTTTCTTT. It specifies CASRTAGGAFF.

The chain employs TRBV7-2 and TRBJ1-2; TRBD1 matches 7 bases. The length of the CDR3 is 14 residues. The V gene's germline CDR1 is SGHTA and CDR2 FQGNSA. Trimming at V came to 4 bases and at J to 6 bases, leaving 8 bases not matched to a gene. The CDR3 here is CASSSYRGFDGYTF. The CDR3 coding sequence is TGTGCCAGCAGCTCTTACAGGGGATTCGATGGCTACACCTTC.

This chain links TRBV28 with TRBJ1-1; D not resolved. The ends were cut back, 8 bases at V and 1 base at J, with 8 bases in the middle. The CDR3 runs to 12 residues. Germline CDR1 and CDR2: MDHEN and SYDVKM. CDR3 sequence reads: CASHNPNTEAFF. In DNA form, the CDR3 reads TGTGCCAGCCATAATCCGAACACTGAAGCTTTCTTT.

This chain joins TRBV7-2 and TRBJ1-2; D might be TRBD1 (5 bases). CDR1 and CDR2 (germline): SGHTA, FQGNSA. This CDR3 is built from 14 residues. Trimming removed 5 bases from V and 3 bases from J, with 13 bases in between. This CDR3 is CASSTDSPYYGYTF. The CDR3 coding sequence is TGTGCCAGCAGCACCGACAGTCCGTACTATGGCTACACCTTC.

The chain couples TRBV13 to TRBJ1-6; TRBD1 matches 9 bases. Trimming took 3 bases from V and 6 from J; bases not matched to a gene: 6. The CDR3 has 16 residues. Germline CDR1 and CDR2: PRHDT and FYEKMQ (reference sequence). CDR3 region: CASSFLPGQGNSPLHF. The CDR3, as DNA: TGTGCCAGCAGCTTTTTACCGGGACAGGGTAATTCACCCCTCCACTTT.

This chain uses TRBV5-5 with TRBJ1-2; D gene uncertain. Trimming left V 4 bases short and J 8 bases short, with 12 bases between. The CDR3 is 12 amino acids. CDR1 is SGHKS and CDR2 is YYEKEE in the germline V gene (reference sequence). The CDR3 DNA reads TGTGCCAGCAGCCTGCCGAGTCAAGGCTACACCTTC. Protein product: CASSLPSQGYTF.

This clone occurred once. The CDR3 sequence is CASSITGANQPQHF. The CDR3 nucleotides are TGTGCCAGTAGTATAACAGGGGCGAATCAGCCCCAGCATTTT. The genes are TRBV19 and TRBJ1-5; 7 bases match TRBD1. The CDR3 is 14 amino acids. With 2 bases clipped from V and 4 bases from J, the junction kept 2 bases outside the gene matches. Germline CDR1 LNHDA, CDR2 SQIVND (reference sequence).

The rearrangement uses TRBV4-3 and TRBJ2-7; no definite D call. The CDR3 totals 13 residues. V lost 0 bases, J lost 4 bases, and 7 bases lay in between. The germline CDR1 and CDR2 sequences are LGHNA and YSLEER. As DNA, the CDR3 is TGCGCCAGCAGCCAAGATACAGAGTACGAGCAGTACTTC. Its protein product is CASSQDTEYEQYF.

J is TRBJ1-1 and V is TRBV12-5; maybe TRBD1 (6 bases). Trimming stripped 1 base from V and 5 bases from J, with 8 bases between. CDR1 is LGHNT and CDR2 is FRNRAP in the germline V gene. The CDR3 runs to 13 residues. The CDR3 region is CASGLEGGTEAFF. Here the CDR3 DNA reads TGTGCTAGTGGTTTGGAAGGGGGGACTGAAGCTTTCTTT.

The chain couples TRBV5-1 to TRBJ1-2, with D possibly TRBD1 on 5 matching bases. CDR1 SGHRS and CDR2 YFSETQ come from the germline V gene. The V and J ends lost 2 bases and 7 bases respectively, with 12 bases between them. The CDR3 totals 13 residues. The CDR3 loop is CASSFPGIGGYTF. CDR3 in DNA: TGCGCCAGCAGCTTCCCAGGGATCGGTGGCTACACCTTC.

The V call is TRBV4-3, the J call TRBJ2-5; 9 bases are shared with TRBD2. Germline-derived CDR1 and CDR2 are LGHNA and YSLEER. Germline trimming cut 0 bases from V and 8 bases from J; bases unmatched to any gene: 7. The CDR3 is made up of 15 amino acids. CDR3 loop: CASSQDREAGGTQYF. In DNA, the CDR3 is TGCGCCAGCAGCCAAGATCGAGAAGCGGGGGGTACCCAGTACTTC.

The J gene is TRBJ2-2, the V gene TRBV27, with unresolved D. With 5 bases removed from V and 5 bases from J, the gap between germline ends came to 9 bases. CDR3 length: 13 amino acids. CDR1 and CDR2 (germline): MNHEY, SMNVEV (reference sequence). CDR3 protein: CASSTSETGELFF. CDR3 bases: TGTGCCAGCAGTACCTCGGAGACCGGGGAGCTGTTTTTT.

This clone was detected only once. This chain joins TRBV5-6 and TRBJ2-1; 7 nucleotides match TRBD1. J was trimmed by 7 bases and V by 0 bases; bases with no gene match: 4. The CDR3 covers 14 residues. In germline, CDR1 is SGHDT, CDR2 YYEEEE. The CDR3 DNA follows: TGTGCCAGCAGCTTGGTACAGGGGAGAAATGAGCAGTTCTTC. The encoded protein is CASSLVQGRNEQFF.

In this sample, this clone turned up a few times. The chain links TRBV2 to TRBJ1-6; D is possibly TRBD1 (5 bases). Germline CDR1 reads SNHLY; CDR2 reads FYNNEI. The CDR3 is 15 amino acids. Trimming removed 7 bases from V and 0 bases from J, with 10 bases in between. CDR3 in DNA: TGTGCCAGCAACCAGGGAAGCTCCTATAATTCACCCCTCCACTTT. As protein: CASNQGSSYNSPLHF. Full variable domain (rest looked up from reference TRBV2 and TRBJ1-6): EPEVTQTPSHQVTQMGQEVILRCVPISNHLYFYWYRQILGQKVEFLVSFYNNEISEKSEIFDDQFSVERPDGSNFTLKIRSTKLEDSAMYFCASNQGSSYNSPLHFGNGTRLTVT.

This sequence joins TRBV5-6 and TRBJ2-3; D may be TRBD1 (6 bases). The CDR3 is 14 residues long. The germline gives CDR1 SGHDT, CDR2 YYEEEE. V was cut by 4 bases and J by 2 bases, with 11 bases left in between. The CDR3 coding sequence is TGTGCCAGCAGCCTCAGGGGAAACACAGATACGCAGTATTTT. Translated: CASSLRGNTDTQYF.

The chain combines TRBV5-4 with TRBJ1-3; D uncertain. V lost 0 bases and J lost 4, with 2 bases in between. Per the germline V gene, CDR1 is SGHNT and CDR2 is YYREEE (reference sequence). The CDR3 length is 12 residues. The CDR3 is CASSLGGNTIYF. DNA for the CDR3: TGTGCCAGCAGCTTGGGGGGAAACACCATATATTTT. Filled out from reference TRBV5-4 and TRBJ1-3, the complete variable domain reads ETGVTQSPTHLIKTRGQQVTLRCSSQSGHNTVSWYQQALGQGPQFIFQYYREEENGRGNFPPRFSGLQFPNYSSELNVNALELDDSALYLCASSLGGNTIYFGEGSWLTVV.

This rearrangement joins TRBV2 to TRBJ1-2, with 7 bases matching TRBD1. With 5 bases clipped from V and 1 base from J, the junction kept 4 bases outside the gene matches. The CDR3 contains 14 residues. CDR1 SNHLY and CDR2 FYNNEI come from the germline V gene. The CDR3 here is CASSPGQINYGYTF. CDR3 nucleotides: TGTGCCAGCAGTCCGGGACAGATTAACTATGGCTACACCTTC.

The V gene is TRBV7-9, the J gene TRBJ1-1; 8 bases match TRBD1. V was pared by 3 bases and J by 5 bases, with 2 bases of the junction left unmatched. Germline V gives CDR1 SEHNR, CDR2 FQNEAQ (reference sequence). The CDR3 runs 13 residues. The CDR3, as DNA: TGTGCCAGCAGCTTCGGGGACAGGACTGAAGCTTTCTTT. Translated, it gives CASSFGDRTEAFF.

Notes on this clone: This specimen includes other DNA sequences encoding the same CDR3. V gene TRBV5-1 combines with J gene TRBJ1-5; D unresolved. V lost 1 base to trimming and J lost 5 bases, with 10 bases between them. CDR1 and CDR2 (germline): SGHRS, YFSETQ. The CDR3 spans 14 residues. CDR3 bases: TGCGCCAGCAGCTTGAGCGGTTTTGATCAGCCCCAGCATTTT. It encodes CASSLSGFDQPQHF.

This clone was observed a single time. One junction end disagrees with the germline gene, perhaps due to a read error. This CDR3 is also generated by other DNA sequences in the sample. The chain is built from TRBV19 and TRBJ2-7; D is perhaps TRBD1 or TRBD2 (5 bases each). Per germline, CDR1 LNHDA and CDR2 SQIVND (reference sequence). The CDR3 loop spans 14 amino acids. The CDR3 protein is CASSIGTSSYEQYF. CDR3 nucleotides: TGTGCCAGTAGCATAGGGACCAGCTCCTACGAGCAGTACTTC.

The CDR3: CASSPPGQSYNEQFF. In DNA form, the CDR3 reads TGTGCCAGCAGCCCGCCGGGACAATCCTACAATGAGCAGTTCTTC. V gene TRBV9 combines with J gene TRBJ2-1, with D perhaps TRBD1 (6 bases). CDR1 is SGDLS and CDR2 is YYNGEE in the germline V gene. V dropped 4 bases and J dropped 1 base, with 12 bases sitting between them. This CDR3 spans 15 amino acids.